These T cell receptor beta chains were read from a single sample in a study of PD-1 blockade in classical Hodgkin lymphoma. Assay used: immunoSEQ multiplex PCR; TCRdb lists only in-frame clones, some missing. The sample lists 25,000 to 35,000 clones, about 87% occurring once. Sequencing used CD4+ T cells from blood. Receptors originate from a human donor with classical Hodgkin lymphoma. Both conserved end residues are part of each CDR3. D genes are given only for firm matches. The listing skips clone size in some rows; elsewhere it reads once, few, many or a size class.

few	TRBV15	TRBJ1-2	TRBD1	TGTGCCACCAGCAAGGGACAGGGGGATGGCTACACCTTC	CATSKGQGDGYTF
-	TRBV2	TRBJ2-3	TRBD2	TGTGCCAGCAGTGGGACTAGCGGGGGCCCTTGGCAGTATTTT	CASSGTSGGPWQYF
-	TRBV19	TRBJ1-2	-	TGTGCCAGTAGTATCCCCGGCGGGGGGCGATATGGCTACACCTTC	CASSIPGGGRYGYTF
-	TRBV6-1	TRBJ2-5	TRBD1	TGTGCCAGCAGTGAAGTGGTTAGGGGGCCGCAAGAGACCCAGTACTTC	CASSEVVRGPQETQYF
-	TRBV5-6	TRBJ2-3	-	TGTGCCAGCAGCTCCCCCAGGCGGCGCACAGATACGCAGTATTTT	CASSSPRRRTDTQYF
-	TRBV7-3	TRBJ1-1	-	TGTGCCAGCAGCTTAAGACTTGGGGGGGAAGCTTTCTTT	CASSLRLGGEAFF
-	TRBV18	TRBJ2-7	TRBD1	TGTGCCAGCTCACCCAAATCCGGGACAGACTACGAGCAGTACTTC	CASSPKSGTDYEQYF
-	TRBV19	TRBJ2-7	-	TGTGCCAGTAGTTCGCGCGGATTATACGAGCAGTACTTC	CASSSRGLYEQYF
-	TRBV2	TRBJ1-2	-	TGTGCCAGCAGTGAGCTGCAGGGAAGGAAAGGCTACACCTTC	CASSELQGRKGYTF
-	TRBV27	TRBJ2-1	TRBD2	TGTGCCAGCAAGGGACTAGCGGGAGTTAGGTACAATGAGCAGTTCTTC	CASKGLAGVRYNEQFF
-	TRBV9	TRBJ2-1	TRBD2	TGTGCCAGCAGCGTAGTCGGACTAGCGGCCTACAATGAGCAGTTCTTC	CASSVVGLAAYNEQFF